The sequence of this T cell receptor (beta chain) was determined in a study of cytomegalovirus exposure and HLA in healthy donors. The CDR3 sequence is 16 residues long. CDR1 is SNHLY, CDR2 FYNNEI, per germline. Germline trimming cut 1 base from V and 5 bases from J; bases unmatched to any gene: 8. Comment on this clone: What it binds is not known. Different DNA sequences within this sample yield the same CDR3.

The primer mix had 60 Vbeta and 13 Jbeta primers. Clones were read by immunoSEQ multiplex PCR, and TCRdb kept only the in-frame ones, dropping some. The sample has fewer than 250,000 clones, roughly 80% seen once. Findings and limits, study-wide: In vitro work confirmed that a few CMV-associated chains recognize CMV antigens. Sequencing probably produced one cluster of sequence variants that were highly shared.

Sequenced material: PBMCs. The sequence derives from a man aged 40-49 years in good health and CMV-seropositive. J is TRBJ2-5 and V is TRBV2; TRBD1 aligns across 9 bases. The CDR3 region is CASSEDGTGTLETQYF. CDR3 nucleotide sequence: TGTGCCAGCAGTGAAGATGGGACAGGGACATTGGAGACCCAGTACTTC.